This is a list of T cell receptor beta chains from one sample in a study of spatial heterogeneity in lung cancer. TCRdb used MiXCR to reprocess the 5' RACE reads, holding one entry per CDR3 protein. The sample records approximately 12,000 distinct CDR3 sequences, 9.5% to 13% being singletons. The source was lung tumor tissue, collected at surgery. The source of these receptors is a female donor with early-stage non-small cell lung cancer. The CDR3 runs from the conserved cysteine through the conserved F or W. Fields, in order: J gene, D gene, clone size, V gene, CDR3 protein, CDR3 DNA. A D gene is named only where the DNA matches it firmly. Clone size is stated in some rows and not others, as once, few, many or a class when expanded.

j_gene: TRBJ1-1; d_gene: .; abundance: .; v_gene: TRBV19; CDR3aa: CASKETNLNTEAFF; CDR3nt: TGTGCCAGTAAAGAGACAAACCTGAACACTGAAGCTTTCTTT
j_gene: TRBJ2-3; d_gene: .; abundance: .; v_gene: TRBV4-3; CDR3aa: CASSQGDVRNTQYF; CDR3nt: TGCGCCAGCAGCCAAGGGGACGTGCGAAATACGCAGTATTTT
j_gene: TRBJ2-2; d_gene: .; abundance: .; v_gene: TRBV20-1; CDR3aa: CSARGMGDFTGELFF; CDR3nt: TGCAGTGCTAGAGGAATGGGGGATTTCACCGGGGAGCTGTTTTTT
j_gene: TRBJ1-2; d_gene: .; abundance: few; v_gene: TRBV12-3/TRBV12-4; CDR3aa: CASGVGGPSGYTF; CDR3nt: TGTGCCAGCGGCGTGGGGGGGCCGAGTGGCTACACCTTC
j_gene: TRBJ2-2; d_gene: .; abundance: medium-sized; v_gene: TRBV7-2; CDR3aa: CASSLATFTGELFF; CDR3nt: TGTGCCAGCAGCTTAGCTACATTTACCGGGGAGCTGTTTTTT
j_gene: TRBJ1-4; d_gene: TRBD1; abundance: many; v_gene: TRBV6-6; CDR3aa: CASSRGTGEKLFF; CDR3nt: TGTGCCAGCAGTAGGGGGACAGGGGAAAAACTGTTTTTT
j_gene: TRBJ2-1; d_gene: TRBD2; abundance: .; v_gene: TRBV6-2/TRBV6-3; CDR3aa: CASRLAGSDEQFF; CDR3nt: TGTGCCAGCAGGTTAGCGGGATCGGATGAGCAGTTCTTC
j_gene: TRBJ2-1; d_gene: .; abundance: many; v_gene: TRBV19; CDR3aa: CATSHPAGSSYNEQFF; CDR3nt: TGTGCCACCTCCCACCCGGCAGGTAGCTCCTACAATGAGCAGTTCTTC
j_gene: TRBJ1-1; d_gene: .; abundance: medium-sized; v_gene: TRBV6-6; CDR3aa: CASSSDMNTEAFF; CDR3nt: TGTGCCAGCAGTTCCGACATGAACACTGAAGCTTTCTTT
j_gene: TRBJ2-7; d_gene: TRBD2; abundance: few; v_gene: TRBV27; CDR3aa: CASSFKRTSAGYEQYF; CDR3nt: TGTGCCAGCAGTTTCAAACGGACTAGCGCGGGGTACGAGCAGTACTTC
j_gene: TRBJ2-1; d_gene: .; abundance: many; v_gene: TRBV5-4; CDR3aa: CASSLRAGDEQFF; CDR3nt: TGTGCCAGCAGCTTGAGGGCCGGGGATGAGCAGTTCTTC
j_gene: TRBJ2-2; d_gene: .; abundance: many; v_gene: TRBV20-1; CDR3aa: CSARDLVPGGPRAGELFF; CDR3nt: TGCAGTGCTAGAGATCTAGTACCCGGGGGGCCGAGAGCCGGGGAGCTGTTTTTT
j_gene: TRBJ1-1; d_gene: TRBD1; abundance: medium-sized; v_gene: TRBV5-1; CDR3aa: CASRQGQLNTEAFF; CDR3nt: TGCGCCAGCAGACAGGGACAGTTGAACACTGAAGCTTTCTTT
j_gene: TRBJ1-1; d_gene: .; abundance: large; v_gene: TRBV18; CDR3aa: CASSPGANTEAFF; CDR3nt: TGTGCCAGCTCACCAGGAGCGAACACTGAAGCTTTCTTT
j_gene: TRBJ2-3; d_gene: .; abundance: many; v_gene: TRBV10-2; CDR3aa: CASSEGARGTQYF; CDR3nt: TGCGCCAGCAGTGAGGGGGCGCGAGGTACGCAGTATTTT
j_gene: TRBJ1-1; d_gene: .; abundance: .; v_gene: TRBV6-6; CDR3aa: CASSYSPGHTEAFF; CDR3nt: TGTGCCAGCAGTTACTCGCCAGGGCACACTGAAGCTTTCTTT
j_gene: TRBJ1-2; d_gene: .; abundance: few; v_gene: TRBV29-1; CDR3aa: CSADSGRYGYTF; CDR3nt: TGCAGCGCGGACTCTGGGCGGTATGGCTACACCTTC
j_gene: TRBJ1-1; d_gene: .; abundance: many; v_gene: TRBV7-2; CDR3aa: CASSSVGAMNTEAFF; CDR3nt: TGTGCCAGCAGCTCAGTGGGGGCTATGAACACTGAAGCTTTCTTT
j_gene: TRBJ2-7; d_gene: TRBD2; abundance: many; v_gene: TRBV7-6; CDR3aa: CASTGTSGNSEQYF; CDR3nt: TGTGCCAGCACCGGGACTAGCGGTAATAGCGAGCAGTACTTC
j_gene: TRBJ1-2; d_gene: .; abundance: .; v_gene: TRBV20-1; CDR3aa: CSALTDTNYGYTF; CDR3nt: TGCAGTGCCCTAACTGACACCAACTATGGCTACACCTTC
j_gene: TRBJ2-4; d_gene: TRBD2; abundance: medium-sized; v_gene: TRBV30; CDR3aa: CAWSLTSGGNIQYF; CDR3nt: TGTGCCTGGAGTTTAACTAGCGGGGGAAACATTCAGTACTTC
j_gene: TRBJ1-2; d_gene: .; abundance: .; v_gene: TRBV24-1; CDR3aa: CATSRGNSPSLNYGYTF; CDR3nt: TGTGCCACCAGTAGGGGGAACAGTCCCTCCCTAAACTATGGCTACACCTTC
j_gene: TRBJ1-5; d_gene: TRBD1; abundance: medium-sized; v_gene: TRBV5-5; CDR3aa: CASSLLPGQGNQPQHF; CDR3nt: TGTGCCAGCAGCTTGTTACCGGGACAGGGCAATCAGCCCCAGCATTTT
j_gene: TRBJ2-3; d_gene: TRBD2; abundance: medium-sized; v_gene: TRBV20-1; CDR3aa: CSASSTSGATDTQYF; CDR3nt: TGCAGTGCTAGTTCGACTAGCGGGGCCACAGATACGCAGTATTTT
j_gene: TRBJ1-5; d_gene: .; abundance: few; v_gene: TRBV7-6; CDR3aa: CASSQDQNQPQHF; CDR3nt: TGTGCCAGCAGCCAGGACCAGAATCAGCCCCAGCATTTT
j_gene: TRBJ2-1; d_gene: .; abundance: many; v_gene: TRBV12-3/TRBV12-4; CDR3aa: CASSLTANNEQFF; CDR3nt: TGTGCCAGCAGTTTAACGGCTAACAATGAGCAGTTCTTC
j_gene: TRBJ2-3; d_gene: TRBD2; abundance: .; v_gene: TRBV7-2; CDR3aa: CASSPQRETDTQYF; CDR3nt: TGTGCCAGCAGCCCCCAGCGGGAGACGGATACGCAGTATTTT
j_gene: TRBJ2-7; d_gene: .; abundance: many; v_gene: TRBV7-2; CDR3aa: CASSLVIGAQREQYF; CDR3nt: TGTGCCAGCAGCTTAGTCATCGGAGCCCAGAGGGAGCAGTACTTC
j_gene: TRBJ2-4; d_gene: TRBD2; abundance: many; v_gene: TRBV7-8; CDR3aa: CASSLAGGPVIQYF; CDR3nt: TGTGCCAGCAGCTTAGCGGGAGGGCCGGTCATTCAGTACTTC
j_gene: TRBJ2-1; d_gene: TRBD2; abundance: many; v_gene: TRBV30; CDR3aa: CAWKRAGGYNEQFF; CDR3nt: TGTGCCTGGAAAAGAGCGGGAGGTTACAATGAGCAGTTCTTC
j_gene: TRBJ1-4; d_gene: TRBD1; abundance: few; v_gene: TRBV30; CDR3aa: CACSGGTTNEKLFF; CDR3nt: TGTGCCTGTTCAGGGGGCACAACTAATGAAAAACTGTTTTTT
j_gene: TRBJ2-7; d_gene: TRBD1; abundance: .; v_gene: TRBV20-1; CDR3aa: CSATHWRTGAFKQYF; CDR3nt: TGCAGTGCTACCCATTGGCGGACAGGTGCTTTTAAGCAGTACTTC
j_gene: TRBJ2-3; d_gene: .; abundance: many; v_gene: TRBV7-7; CDR3aa: CASSLSPGGTQYF; CDR3nt: TGTGCCAGCAGCTTATCCCCGGGTGGTACGCAGTATTTT
j_gene: TRBJ2-6; d_gene: .; abundance: .; v_gene: TRBV7-9; CDR3aa: CTSRAVLPGVLTF; CDR3nt: TGTACCAGCAGAGCAGTACTGCCAGGCGTCCTGACTTTC
j_gene: TRBJ2-5; d_gene: TRBD1; abundance: medium-sized; v_gene: TRBV9; CDR3aa: CASTLRDRDWETQYF; CDR3nt: TGTGCCAGCACCCTCAGGGACAGGGATTGGGAGACCCAGTACTTC
j_gene: TRBJ2-7; d_gene: TRBD2; abundance: many; v_gene: TRBV20-1; CDR3aa: CSATGTSLYEQYF; CDR3nt: TGCAGTGCCACCGGGACTAGTCTGTACGAGCAGTACTTC
j_gene: TRBJ2-5; d_gene: TRBD1; abundance: .; v_gene: TRBV24-1; CDR3aa: CATSDSRTGKETQYF; CDR3nt: TGTGCCACCAGTGATTCAAGGACAGGCAAAGAGACCCAGTACTTC
j_gene: TRBJ2-7; d_gene: TRBD2; abundance: .; v_gene: TRBV30; CDR3aa: CAWSYSGGAYEQYF; CDR3nt: TGTGCCTGGAGTTACAGCGGGGGTGCCTACGAGCAGTACTTC
j_gene: TRBJ2-7; d_gene: TRBD2; abundance: many; v_gene: TRBV5-4; CDR3aa: CASSLGTSGDYEQYF; CDR3nt: TGTGCCAGCAGCTTGGGAACTAGCGGCGACTACGAGCAGTACTTC
j_gene: TRBJ2-5; d_gene: .; abundance: many; v_gene: TRBV6-2/TRBV6-3; CDR3aa: CAVDDRKGTQYF; CDR3nt: TGTGCGGTGGATGATCGAAAGGGGACCCAGTACTTC
j_gene: TRBJ2-5; d_gene: .; abundance: many; v_gene: TRBV5-1; CDR3aa: CASSSVNQETQYF; CDR3nt: TGCGCCAGCAGCTCGGTGAACCAAGAGACCCAGTACTTC
j_gene: TRBJ2-3; d_gene: .; abundance: .; v_gene: TRBV10-3; CDR3aa: CAIRGVADTQYF; CDR3nt: TGTGCCATCAGGGGGGTAGCAGATACGCAGTATTTT
j_gene: TRBJ2-7; d_gene: .; abundance: few; v_gene: TRBV30; CDR3aa: CAWSVLTGRLYEQYF; CDR3nt: TGTGCCTGGAGTGTACTAACAGGGAGACTCTACGAGCAGTACTTC
j_gene: TRBJ2-3; d_gene: .; abundance: many; v_gene: TRBV9; CDR3aa: CASSERQVQRADTQYF; CDR3nt: TGTGCCAGCAGCGAGAGACAAGTCCAGAGGGCAGATACGCAGTATTTT
j_gene: TRBJ2-2; d_gene: .; abundance: once; v_gene: TRBV7-9; CDR3aa: CASSNRTGELFF; CDR3nt: TGTGCCAGCAGCAACAGAACCGGGGAGCTGTTTTTT
j_gene: TRBJ2-7; d_gene: TRBD1; abundance: .; v_gene: TRBV6-5; CDR3aa: CASSRGDRVTYEQYF; CDR3nt: TGTGCCAGCTCTCGCGGGGACAGGGTCACCTACGAGCAGTACTTC
j_gene: TRBJ2-3; d_gene: TRBD2; abundance: many; v_gene: TRBV6-2/TRBV6-3; CDR3aa: CASSRGTSGTDTQYF; CDR3nt: TGTGCCAGCAGTAGAGGGACTAGCGGCACAGATACGCAGTATTTT
j_gene: TRBJ1-4; d_gene: .; abundance: .; v_gene: TRBV27; CDR3aa: CASSPQGHDAIKLFF; CDR3nt: TGTGCCAGCAGTCCCCAGGGCCACGACGCTATTAAACTGTTTTTT
j_gene: TRBJ2-3; d_gene: TRBD2; abundance: .; v_gene: TRBV6-2/TRBV6-3; CDR3aa: CASSYPTSGGVSSTDTQYF; CDR3nt: TGTGCCAGCAGTTACCCCACTAGCGGGGGGGTTTCTAGCACAGATACGCAGTATTTT
j_gene: TRBJ2-7; d_gene: TRBD2; abundance: few; v_gene: TRBV10-3; CDR3aa: CAISARGGGSYEQYF; CDR3nt: TGTGCCATCAGTGCCCGGGGGGGAGGGTCCTACGAGCAGTACTTC
j_gene: TRBJ2-1; d_gene: TRBD2; abundance: medium-sized; v_gene: TRBV7-2; CDR3aa: CASSLTQLADNEQFF; CDR3nt: TGTGCCAGCAGCTTAACCCAACTAGCGGACAATGAGCAGTTCTTC
j_gene: TRBJ1-1; d_gene: .; abundance: few; v_gene: TRBV12-3/TRBV12-4; CDR3aa: CASSLGSLNTEAFF; CDR3nt: TGTGCCAGCAGTTTAGGTTCCTTGAACACTGAAGCTTTCTTT